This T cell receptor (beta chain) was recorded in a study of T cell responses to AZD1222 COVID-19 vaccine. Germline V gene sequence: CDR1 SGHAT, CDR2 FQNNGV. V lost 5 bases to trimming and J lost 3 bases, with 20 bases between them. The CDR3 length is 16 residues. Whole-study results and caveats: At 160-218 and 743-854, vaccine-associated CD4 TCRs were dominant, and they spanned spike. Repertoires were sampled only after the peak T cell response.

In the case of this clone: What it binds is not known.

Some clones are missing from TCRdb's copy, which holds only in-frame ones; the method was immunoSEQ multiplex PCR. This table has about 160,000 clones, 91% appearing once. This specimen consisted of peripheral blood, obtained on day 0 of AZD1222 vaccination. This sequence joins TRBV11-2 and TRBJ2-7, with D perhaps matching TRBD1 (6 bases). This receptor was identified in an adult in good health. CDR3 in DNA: TGTGCCAGCAGCAAATATCCGGGACAATCCAACTACGAGCAGTACTTC. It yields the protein CASSKYPGQSNYEQYF.